At least ten counts were recorded for the clone carrying this T cell receptor (beta chain). The target antigen is unknown. Indicated time point: newly diagnosed GD, antithyroid drugs for less than 3 months. Preparation of the TCR library used RNA extracted from PBMCs. The sample comes from a study of regulatory T cells in long-lasting Graves disease. Study summary: Newly diagnosed Graves' patients had taken antithyroid drugs under 3 months. Findings and caveats of the study: More public clonotypes were shared by persistent patients (approximately 3,000) than by new patients (approximately 1,000).

Libraries of TCR beta came from iRepertoire HTBI primers plus Arm-PCR of CDR3 regions. Via MiXCR, TCRdb re-called the multiplex PCR reads, giving one row per CDR3 protein. The sample yields fewer than 650,000 distinct CDR3 sequences, approximately 16% seen once. The CDR3 has 14 residues. Germline V CDR1 and CDR2: SNHLY, FYNNEI. Deletions cut 7 bases from V and 1 base from J, with 11 bases between. The same specimen was also included in a second study, on T cells in Graves' hyperthyroidism and ophthalmopathy. From that second work: Patients aged 18 to 65 with hyperthyroidism were newly diagnosed, with duration under 2 months. HTBI primers were employed in a first-round RT-PCR of the TCR CDR3.

Sequencing used peripheral blood mononuclear cells (PBMCs), obtained at new diagnosis, from a patient treated with antithyroid drugs. This TCR was sampled from a man between 18 and 29 years old with Graves disease. V is TRBV2 and J is TRBJ2-1; D is perhaps TRBD1 or TRBD2 (5 bases each). The CDR3 spells CASKTGPSYNEQFF. The CDR3 region has the DNA TGTGCCAGCAAAACGGGACCGTCCTACAATGAGCAGTTCTTC.